This T cell receptor beta chain was profiled in a study of human T cells and chemical hapten exposure. This clonotype was observed at least ten times. TCRdb recomputed calls from the RACE reads with MiXCR, one row per CDR3 protein. The sample holds about 380,000 distinct CDR3 sequences, approximately 5.1% seen once. Trimming removed 3 bases from V and 8 bases from J, with 21 bases in between. The CDR3 has 17 amino acids. CDR1 SGHDT and CDR2 YYEEEE come from the germline V gene. Time point reported: patch test 1, 2 weeks after DPC sensitization. Treatment specified: therapeutic diphenylcyclopropenone sensitization with weekly scalp DPC.

The source material was whole blood, sampled in connection with sensitization to the hapten diphenylcyclopropenone (DPC). V usage is TRBV5-6 and J usage is TRBJ1-6; TRBD1 is a possible D gene (5 bases). This clonotype originated in a woman in her fifties or sixties with alopecia areata. Some clones in this sample may be carry-over from other donors' samples. The CDR3, as DNA: TGTGCCAGCAGCTCTACGGGGGGGATCAATATTGATTCACCCCTCCACTTT. This encodes CASSSTGGINIDSPLHF.